This T cell receptor (beta chain) emerged from a study of vaccination effects on CD4 cells after COVID-19. Some clones are missing from TCRdb's copy, which holds only in-frame ones; the method was immunoSEQ multiplex PCR. The sample yields about 73,000 clones, roughly 79% seen once. Study findings and constraints: Healthy vaccinees' vaccine-induced clones included only 1 of 255 cross-reacting with common cold coronaviruses. Clones arising from infection and from vaccination showed marked clonal contraction late after vaccination.

The CDR3 totals 13 residues. V shed 4 bases and J shed 1 base, with 6 bases lying between them. Germline CDR1 reads SGHNT; CDR2 reads YYREEE (reference sequence). Using viral peptide pools, the ViraFEST assay grew out antigen-specific CD4+ T cells prior to sequencing. Upon completion of 10 to 11 days in culture, CD4+ T cells were isolated. No vaccinee had earlier SARS-CoV-2 infection, and nucleocapsid antibodies were negative. Culturing of a few million PBMC per well took place with roughly 10 IU/ml IL-2 and 7.5 to 10 ug/ml peptides. In this sample, this clone turned up a few times. The antigen remains undetermined.

This clonotype was sampled from a human donor who received a COVID-19 vaccine. The rearrangement uses TRBV5-4 and TRBJ1-5; possibly TRBD1 for D (5 bases). This specimen was CD4+ T cells from PBMCs cultured with HCoV-NL63 spike peptides, taken before COVID-19 vaccination. The CDR3 DNA is TGTGCCAGCAGCCGGGACAGCAATCAGCCCCAGCATTTT. Protein: CASSRDSNQPQHF. Full variable domain (outside the CDR3, taken from reference TRBV5-4 and TRBJ1-5): ETGVTQSPTHLIKTRGQQVTLRCSSQSGHNTVSWYQQALGQGPQFIFQYYREEENGRGNFPPRFSGLQFPNYSSELNVNALELDDSALYLCASSRDSNQPQHFGDGTRLSIL.